These 2 T cell receptor beta chains were sequenced from one sample in a study of PD-1 blockade in classical Hodgkin lymphoma. Method: immunoSEQ multiplex PCR; TCRdb's copy keeps in-frame clones and lacks some. The sample has more than 90,000 clones, roughly 73% seen once. The time point denotes: cycle 4 day 1 (C4D1), after less than 7 weeks of nivolumab. Brentuximab vedotin exposure varied among the patients, all of whom had relapsed after autologous stem cell transplantation. Specimen: peripheral blood mononuclear cells (PBMCs), collected before the fourth cycle of nivolumab. These receptor sequences come from a human donor with classical Hodgkin lymphoma.

The chain employs TRBV7-9 and TRBJ2-1; D is unclear. This CDR3 spans 14 amino acids. The germline gives CDR1 SEHNR, CDR2 FQNEAQ (reference sequence). V lost 5 bases and J 4 bases, leaving 12 bases between the germline ends. Written as DNA, the CDR3 is TGTGCCAGCAGCCCACGGACCGTTTACAATGAGCAGTTCTTC. Translating it yields CASSPRTVYNEQFF. The full variable domain, its missing parts supplied by reference TRBV7-9 and TRBJ2-1, is DTGVSQNPRHKITKRGQNVTFRCDPISEHNRLYWYRQTLGQGPEFLTYFQNEAQLEKSRLLSDRFSAERPKGSFSTLEIQRTEQGDSAMYLCASSPRTVYNEQFFGPGTRLTVL.

The V gene is TRBV7-9, the J gene TRBJ2-2; tentative D call: TRBD2 (5 bases). The V gene's germline CDR1 is SEHNR and CDR2 FQNEAQ (reference sequence). This CDR3 has 15 amino acids. V lost 2 bases to trimming and J lost 3 bases, with 10 bases between them. The CDR3 bases are TGTGCCAGCAGCTTACTACGGGGTTACACCGGGGAGCTGTTTTTT. Protein: CASSLLRGYTGELFF.